This T cell receptor (beta chain) was sequenced for a study of shared clonotypes between healthy human individuals. Clones were read by immunoSEQ multiplex PCR, and TCRdb kept only the in-frame ones, dropping some. The profile shows about 820,000 clones, 92% of them singletons. This clone was observed once. V lost 3 bases, J lost 0 bases, and 18 bases lay in between. CDR1 and CDR2 (germline): MDHEN, SYDVKM. The CDR3 is 17 residues long. Only CD45RO-negative cells positively selected for CCR7 counted as naive CD8 cells, so terminally differentiated effector memory CD45RA+ cells were excluded. V gene TRBV28 combines with J gene TRBJ2-7; possible D gene TRBD2, 6 bases. Input material: naive CD8+ T cells sorted from blood. This sequence was found in a man aged 25 to 45 in good health. The CDR3 region is CASSFLREEKGSYEQYF. The CDR3 coding sequence is TGTGCCAGCAGTTTTTTAAGGGAGGAGAAAGGCTCCTACGAGCAGTACTTC.